The rows below give T cell receptor beta chains drawn from one sample of a study of blood T cells in healthy people across ages. One entry per CDR3 protein, called by TCRdb with MiXCR from the 5' RACE reads. The repertoire consists of roughly 800,000 distinct CDR3 sequences, with 58% occurring once and the leading ten covering approximately 21%. Sequencing was performed on blood. The receptors come from a man aged 25 to 40 in good health. The CDR3 runs from the conserved cysteine through the conserved F or W. The D gene is left open where the match is weak. Only some rows state a clone size, as once, few, many or a class for expanded clones.

cdr3_nt	cdr3_aa	clone_size	v_call	d_call	j_call	cdr3_length
TGTGCCAGCAGCCATGGGACAGCCCTATCGTCCGACTATGGCTACACCTTC	CASSHGTALSSDYGYTF	-	TRBV14	TRBD1	TRBJ1-2	17
TGTGCCAGCAGCACCCACCCGGACGGGGTCTTCGAGCAGTACTTC	CASSTHPDGVFEQYF	-	TRBV7-2	-	TRBJ2-7	15
TGTGCCAGCAGCCCCGACAGGGGGAGAGAAGCGCCACCCCTCCACTTT	CASSPDRGREAPPLHF	-	TRBV28	TRBD1	TRBJ1-6	16
TGCAGTGCTGCTAGCGGTTACACGCAGTATTTT	CSAASGYTQYF	few	TRBV20-1	TRBD2	TRBJ2-3	11
TGCGCCAGCAGCCAAGATAGGGCTCGACTGTACAATGAGCAGTTCTTC	CASSQDRARLYNEQFF	-	TRBV4-3	-	TRBJ2-1	16
TGCGCCGGCAGCTTGTTGGATCCGGCCCAAGAGACCCAGTACTTC	CAGSLLDPAQETQYF	-	TRBV5-1	-	TRBJ2-5	15
TGTGCCAGCAGCCGGACATTAGTCTATGGCTACACCTTC	CASSRTLVYGYTF	once	TRBV6-5	-	TRBJ1-2	13
TGTGCCAGCAGCTTAGAACTGACCGGCAATGAGCAGTTCTTC	CASSLELTGNEQFF	-	TRBV7-2	-	TRBJ2-1	14
TGCAGTGCAAGGACAGGGATTAGCGATCAGCCCCAGCATTTT	CSARTGISDQPQHF	-	TRBV20-1	TRBD1	TRBJ1-5	14
TGTGCCTGGGACAGGGTTTTCTATGGCTACACCTTC	CAWDRVFYGYTF	few	TRBV30	TRBD1	TRBJ1-2	12
TGCAGCGCCTCGGGACAGAACCTGAACAATAAGCAGTTCTTC	CSASGQNLNNKQFF	-	TRBV29-1	TRBD1	TRBJ2-1	14
TGTGCCAGCAGCCAAGAGTCTTTGAATTCACCCCTCCACTTT	CASSQESLNSPLHF	few	TRBV4-2	-	TRBJ1-6	14
TGTGCCACCAGTGATGCGGCAGGGGGTCAAGAGACGCAGTATTTT	CATSDAAGGQETQYF	-	TRBV24-1	TRBD1	TRBJ2-3	15
TGTGCCAGCAGCTTAGCGACACAGGACGAGCAGTACTTC	CASSLATQDEQYF	-	TRBV7-9	-	TRBJ2-7	13
TGCGCCAGCAGCTGGACGCGGGACGGGACCCAGTACTTC	CASSWTRDGTQYF	many	TRBV5-1	-	TRBJ2-5	13
TGTGCCAGCAGCCAAGGACTGGGGAGCCGCACAGATACGCAGTATTTT	CASSQGLGSRTDTQYF	-	TRBV14	-	TRBJ2-3	16
TGTGCCAGCAGCCAAGATGTACAGAACCCCACTGAAGCTTTCTTT	CASSQDVQNPTEAFF	once	TRBV4-2	-	TRBJ1-1	15
TGTGCCAGCAGCCCGTCCCGGGAGTACGAGCAGTACTTC	CASSPSREYEQYF	-	TRBV7-6	-	TRBJ2-7	13
TGTGCCAGCAGCTTAGGCGGGACAATTATCTATGAGCAGTTCTTC	CASSLGGTIIYEQFF	few	TRBV7-2	-	TRBJ2-1	15
TGTGCCAGCAGCCAATCCGCCGGGACTAGCGGGGGGTGGCGCCATGAGCAGTTCTTC	CASSQSAGTSGGWRHEQFF	-	TRBV7-9	TRBD2	TRBJ2-1	19
TGTGCCAGCAAGGAGGGGAGAGCGGGACCCTACGAGCAGTACTTC	CASKEGRAGPYEQYF	-	TRBV6-5	TRBD2	TRBJ2-7	15
TGTGCCAGCAGTCGCAGACTAGCGGGAGCTGAGACCCAGTACTTC	CASSRRLAGAETQYF	few	TRBV12-3/TRBV12-4	TRBD2	TRBJ2-5	15
TGTGCCAGCAGCCCCAGACAGGTGACTTACAATGAGCAGTTCTTC	CASSPRQVTYNEQFF	-	TRBV12-3/TRBV12-4	-	TRBJ2-1	15
TGTGCCAGCAGCCCTGCGGGGATCGGGACCGGGGAGCTGTTTTTT	CASSPAGIGTGELFF	once	TRBV7-2	-	TRBJ2-2	15
TGTGCCAGCATCGGACAGAACTCTGGGGCCAACGTCCTGACTTTC	CASIGQNSGANVLTF	few	TRBV6-1	-	TRBJ2-6	15
TGTGCCAGCAGTTACCGGGCTTCATTCACAGATACGCAGTATTTT	CASSYRASFTDTQYF	-	TRBV6-2/TRBV6-3	-	TRBJ2-3	15
TGTGCCAGCAGTTTAGGGGAGCGGGCGGCGGAGCAGTACTTC	CASSLGERAAEQYF	once	TRBV12-3/TRBV12-4	-	TRBJ2-7	14
TGCGCCAGCAGCTTGGCCGGACAGGGGGCGAATACGCAGTATTTT	CASSLAGQGANTQYF	-	TRBV5-1	TRBD1	TRBJ2-3	15
TGCAGTGCTAGAGATCTTTCGGGGCATTCACCCCTCCACTTT	CSARDLSGHSPLHF	-	TRBV20-1	-	TRBJ1-6	14
TGTGCCAGCGGAGTAGCGCCGCGCCGCAAAAACATTCAGTACTTC	CASGVAPRRKNIQYF	-	TRBV2	-	TRBJ2-4	15
TGTGCCAGCAGTGAAGTAGCGGGGGGGTTTACTAACACAGATACGCAGTATTTT	CASSEVAGGFTNTDTQYF	few	TRBV6-1	TRBD2	TRBJ2-3	18
TGTGCCACCGTTAGCGGGAGCTCCTACAATGAGCAGTACTTC	CATVSGSSYNEQYF	-	TRBV12-3/TRBV12-4	TRBD2	TRBJ2-7	14
TGTGCCAGCAGTGACCGGGACAGGGGCCTCGGGGAGCAGTACTTC	CASSDRDRGLGEQYF	-	TRBV28	TRBD1	TRBJ2-5	15
TGTGCCAGCAGACCTACGGACAGCCTACCTGGGGATACGCAGTTTTTT	CASRPTDSLPGDTQFF	-	TRBV7-2	-	TRBJ2-3	16
TGTGCCAGCAGCGACGGGGGGAGCAGCGATATCCAGTACTTC	CASSDGGSSDIQYF	-	TRBV7-3	TRBD2	TRBJ2-5	14
TGTGCCAGCAGCTTTGACAGGGGCGACGAGCAGTACTTC	CASSFDRGDEQYF	-	TRBV7-2	TRBD1	TRBJ2-7	13
TGTGCCAGCAGCTCCAGGGAAGGAAGCAATGAGCAGTTCTTC	CASSSREGSNEQFF	-	TRBV7-8	-	TRBJ2-1	14
TGTGCCAGCAGCTTAGACGCCGGCGGGATAGAGACCCAGTACTTC	CASSLDAGGIETQYF	-	TRBV7-2	-	TRBJ2-5	15
TGTGCCAGCAGTGGGGGAGGGGGCTATGGCTACACCTTC	CASSGGGGYGYTF	few	TRBV2	-	TRBJ1-2	13
TGTGCCAGCAGCCAATTGGGGGTCAATGGCTACACCTTC	CASSQLGVNGYTF	-	TRBV2	-	TRBJ1-2	13
TGCGCCAGCAGCAAAGCGGGAGAGGTGAATGAGCAGTTCTTC	CASSKAGEVNEQFF	-	TRBV5-1	TRBD2	TRBJ2-1	14
TGTGCCAGCTCACCACCCCAGCTAGCGGCTTACATAGGGCAGTTCTTC	CASSPPQLAAYIGQFF	-	TRBV18	TRBD2	TRBJ2-1	16
TGCGCCAGCAGCTCCCCTCGGACGGGAGGGGGCAATGAGCAGTTCTTC	CASSSPRTGGGNEQFF	-	TRBV5-1	TRBD2	TRBJ2-1	16
TGTGCCAGCAGCTCCACAGGAGATCACAGGGGTACAGATACGCAGTATTTT	CASSSTGDHRGTDTQYF	-	TRBV7-9	TRBD1	TRBJ2-3	17
TGTGCCAGCAGTGATGCCCCTCGCATGGCTGAAGCTTTCTTT	CASSDAPRMAEAFF	-	TRBV25-1	-	TRBJ1-1	14
TGTGCCAGCAGCGGGACAGGGGAGGAGAAAGGGGCCAACGTCCTGACTTTC	CASSGTGEEKGANVLTF	-	TRBV9	TRBD1	TRBJ2-6	17
TGTGCCGGCAGTGAAAGGGACCGGCCCCAGCATTTT	CAGSERDRPQHF	once	TRBV6-1	-	TRBJ1-5	12
TGTGCGGGGGGTCGAGATAATGAGCAGTTCTTC	CAGGRDNEQFF	-	TRBV10-3	-	TRBJ2-1	11
TGTGCCATCACCGGGACAGGGATTACCGGGGAGCTGTTTTTT	CAITGTGITGELFF	-	TRBV10-3	TRBD1	TRBJ2-2	14
TGTGCCAGCAGCCCAGTAGCGGAAACTCTTTACAATGAGCAGTTCTTC	CASSPVAETLYNEQFF	-	TRBV6-2/TRBV6-3	-	TRBJ2-1	16
TGCAGCGCTGGAAGTCCTAACTATGGCTACACCTTC	CSAGSPNYGYTF	-	TRBV29-1	-	TRBJ1-2	12
TGTGCCAGCAGTTTTCTGGACAGAAACTACGAGCAGTACTTC	CASSFLDRNYEQYF	-	TRBV12-3/TRBV12-4	-	TRBJ2-7	14
TGCAGTGCTCCCCCTAGCGGTAAAAGGGCCTACGAGCAGTACTTC	CSAPPSGKRAYEQYF	-	TRBV20-1	TRBD2	TRBJ2-7	15
TGTGCCAGCAGTTACTTCTTGACTAGCGATGAGCAGTTCTTC	CASSYFLTSDEQFF	-	TRBV6-2/TRBV6-3	TRBD2	TRBJ2-1	14
TGTGCCAGCAGCTGGGGACTAGCAGAATACGAGCAGTACTTC	CASSWGLAEYEQYF	-	TRBV7-2	TRBD2	TRBJ2-7	14